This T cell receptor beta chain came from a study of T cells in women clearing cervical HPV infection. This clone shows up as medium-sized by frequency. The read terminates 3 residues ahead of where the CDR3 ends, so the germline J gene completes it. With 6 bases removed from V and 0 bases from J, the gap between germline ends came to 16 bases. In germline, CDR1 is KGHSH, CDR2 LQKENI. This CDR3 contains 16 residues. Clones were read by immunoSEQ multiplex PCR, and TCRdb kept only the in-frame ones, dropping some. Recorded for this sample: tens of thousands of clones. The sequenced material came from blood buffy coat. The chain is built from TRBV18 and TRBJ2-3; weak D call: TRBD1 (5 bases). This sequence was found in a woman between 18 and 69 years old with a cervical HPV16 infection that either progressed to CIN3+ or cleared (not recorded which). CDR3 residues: CASSPRQLPSTDTQYF. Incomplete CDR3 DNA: TGTGCCAGCTCCCCAAGACAGCTTCCTAGCACAGATACG.